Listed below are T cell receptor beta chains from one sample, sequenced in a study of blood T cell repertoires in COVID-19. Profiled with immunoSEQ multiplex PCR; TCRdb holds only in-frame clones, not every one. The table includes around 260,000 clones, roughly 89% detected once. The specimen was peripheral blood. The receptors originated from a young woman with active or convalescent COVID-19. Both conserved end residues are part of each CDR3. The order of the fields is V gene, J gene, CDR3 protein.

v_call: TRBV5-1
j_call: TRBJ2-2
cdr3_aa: CASSGIAQLAGGSGELFF

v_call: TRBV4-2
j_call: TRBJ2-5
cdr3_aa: CASSRHRPGLAGGMAETQYF

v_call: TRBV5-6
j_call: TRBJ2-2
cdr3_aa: CASGQDYWDRGRGAGELFF

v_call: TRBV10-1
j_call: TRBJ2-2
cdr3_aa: CASMDRATGELFF

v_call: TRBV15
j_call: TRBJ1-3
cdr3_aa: CATSREVGRSSGNTIYF

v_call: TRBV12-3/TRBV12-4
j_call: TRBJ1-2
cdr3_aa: CATAPGRSDGYTF

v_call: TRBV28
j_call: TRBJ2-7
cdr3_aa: CASSLRSRVYEQYF

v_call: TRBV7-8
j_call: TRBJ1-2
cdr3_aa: CASSLAGGQGGIYYGYTF

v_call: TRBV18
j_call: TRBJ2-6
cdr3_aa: CASSEWGREREGANVLTF

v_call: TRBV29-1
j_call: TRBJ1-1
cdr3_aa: CSSRITGLYTEAFF

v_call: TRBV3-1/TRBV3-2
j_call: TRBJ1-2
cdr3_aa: CASSLGDSRGYGYTF

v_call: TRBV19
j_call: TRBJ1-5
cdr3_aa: CASSIVRTGGLVQPQHF

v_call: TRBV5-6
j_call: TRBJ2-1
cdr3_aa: CASSQGAAPYNEQFF

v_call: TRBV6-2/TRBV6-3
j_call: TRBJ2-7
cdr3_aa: CASSYSKRGRTDEQYF

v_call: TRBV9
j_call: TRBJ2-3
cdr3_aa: CASSASLSGGLDTQYF

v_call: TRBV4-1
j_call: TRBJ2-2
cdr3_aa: CASSQVPSGGQNTGELFF

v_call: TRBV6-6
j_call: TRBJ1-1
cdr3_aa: CASSYSGANTEAFF

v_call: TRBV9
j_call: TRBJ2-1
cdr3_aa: CASSVATRYNEQFF

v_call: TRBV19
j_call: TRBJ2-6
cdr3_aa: CASSASSPGRANVLTF

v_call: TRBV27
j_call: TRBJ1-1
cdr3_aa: CASSLRRGGNTEAFF

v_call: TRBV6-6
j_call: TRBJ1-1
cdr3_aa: CASSYWTGVEAEAFF

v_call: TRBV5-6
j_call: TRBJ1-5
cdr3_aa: CASSLLGTGNQPQHF

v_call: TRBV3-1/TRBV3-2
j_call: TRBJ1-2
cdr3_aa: CASSRTRTRFAYGYTF

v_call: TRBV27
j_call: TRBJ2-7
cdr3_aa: CASSQGAHFFHEQYF

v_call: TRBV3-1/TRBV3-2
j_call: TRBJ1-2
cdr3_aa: CASRDNQGVNYGYTF

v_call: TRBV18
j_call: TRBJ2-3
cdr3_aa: CASSPRGDPTDTQYF

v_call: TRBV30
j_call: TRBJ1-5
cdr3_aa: CAWSVSGSSNQPQHF

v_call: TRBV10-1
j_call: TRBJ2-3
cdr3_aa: CASSESYYSSTDTQYF

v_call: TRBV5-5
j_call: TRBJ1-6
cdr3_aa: CASSLHAGINSPLHF

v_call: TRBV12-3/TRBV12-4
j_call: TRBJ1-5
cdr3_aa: CASSLHFNQPQHF

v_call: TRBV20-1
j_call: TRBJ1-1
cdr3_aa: CSASLSGGTEAFF

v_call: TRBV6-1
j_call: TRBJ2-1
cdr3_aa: CASSESVGDYFVGEQFF

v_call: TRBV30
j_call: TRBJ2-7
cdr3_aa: CAWSVRSGTVYEQYF

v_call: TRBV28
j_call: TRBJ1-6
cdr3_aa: CASSLPGSPLHF

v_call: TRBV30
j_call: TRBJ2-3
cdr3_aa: CAWSGIAGGRLDTQYF

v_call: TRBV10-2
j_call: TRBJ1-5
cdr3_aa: CASSTGGGGQPQHF

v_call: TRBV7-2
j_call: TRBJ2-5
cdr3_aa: CASSLGRGRETQYF

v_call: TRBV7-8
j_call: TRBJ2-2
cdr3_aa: CASSPQGLHTGELFF

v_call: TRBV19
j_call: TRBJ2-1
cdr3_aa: CASSIQRAPYNEQFF